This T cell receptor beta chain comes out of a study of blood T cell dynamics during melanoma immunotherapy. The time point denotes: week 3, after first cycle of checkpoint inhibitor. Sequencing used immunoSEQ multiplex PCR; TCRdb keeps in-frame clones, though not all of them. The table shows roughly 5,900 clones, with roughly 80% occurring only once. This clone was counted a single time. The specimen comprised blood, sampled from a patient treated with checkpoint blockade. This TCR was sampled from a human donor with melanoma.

The CDR3 DNA follows: TGTGCCAGCAGCCCCGCCAGGACAAATGAAAAACTGTTTTTT. It is translated as CASSPARTNEKLFF. This sequence joins TRBV7-8 and TRBJ1-4, with a tentative D call TRBD1 (5 bases). The CDR3 runs 14 residues. Trimming cost V 5 bases and J 5 bases, with 12 bases left between them. Germline loops: CDR1 SGHVS, CDR2 FQNEAQ.